The 22 T cell receptor beta chains below come from one sample, sequenced in a study of response to subunit inactivated influenza vaccine. TCRdb reanalysed the RT-PCR reads using MiXCR and keeps one entry per CDR3 protein. Among about 520,000 distinct CDR3 sequences listed, less than 7.5% were seen once. The material sequenced was PBMCs from blood, taken 23 months after vaccination. These receptors came from a man between 50 and 70 years old who received an inactivated influenza vaccine.

There are a few counts of this clonotype. The gene calls are TRBV6-2 or TRBV6-3 and TRBJ2-3; 14 nucleotides match TRBD2. The CDR3 covers 17 residues. V lost 5 bases, J lost 5 bases, and 9 bases stayed unmatched. The germline CDR1 and CDR2 sequences are MNHEY and SVGEGT. The CDR3 region is CASSARLAGGRGDTQYF. The CDR3 DNA reads TGTGCCAGCAGTGCTCGACTAGCGGGAGGGCGTGGAGATACGCAGTATTTT.

This clonotype was counted only a few times. DNA of the CDR3: TGTGCCAGCAGGCCCCTGCCCACCCCTTCCTACGAGCAGTACTTC. As protein: CASRPLPTPSYEQYF. The genes are TRBV7-2 and TRBJ2-7; D is undetermined. Deletions cut 6 bases from V and 1 base from J, with 16 bases between. The CDR3 has 15 residues. Germline V gene lookup returns CDR1 SGHTA and CDR2 FQGNSA.

This clonotype appeared many times. The J gene is TRBJ2-3, the V gene TRBV12-3 or TRBV12-4, with D unresolved. V gave up 5 bases and J gave up 0 bases, with 6 bases separating them. There are 13 residues in the CDR3. CDR3 amino acids: CASSPFSTDTQYF. CDR3 DNA: TGTGCCAGCAGTCCGTTTAGCACAGATACGCAGTATTTT.

This clonotype was observed many times. J is TRBJ2-6 and V is TRBV24-1; D is unclear. The CDR3 loop spans 17 amino acids. V was shortened by 1 base and J by 3 bases, with 12 bases between the two germline ends. In germline, CDR1 is KGHDR, CDR2 SFDVKD. The CDR3 nucleotides read TGTGCCACCAGTGATTTCCCTGATTCGGGTGGGGCCAACGTCCTGACTTTC. Protein: CATSDFPDSGGANVLTF.

The chain has TRBV27 and TRBJ2-1, with D possibly being TRBD1 (5 bases). Trimming took 6 bases from V and 0 from J, leaving 9 bases between them. This CDR3 is built from 14 residues. Germline CDR1 reads MNHEY; CDR2 reads SMNVEV (reference sequence). CDR3 bases: TGTGCCAGCAGGGACACGGGCTCCTACAATGAGCAGTTCTTC. Amino acid sequence: CASRDTGSYNEQFF.

J is TRBJ2-1 and V is TRBV12-3 or TRBV12-4, with 8 nucleotides matching TRBD2. CDR3 length equals 16 residues. V trimming: 4 bases; J trimming: 0 bases; junction bases outside the gene matches: 5. The CDR3 is CASSYTSGPSYNEQFF. The CDR3 DNA is TGTGCCAGCAGTTACACTAGCGGTCCCTCCTACAATGAGCAGTTCTTC.

This clonotype turned up a few times. This rearrangement joins TRBV11-2 to TRBJ1-2; no firm D call. The germline V and J ends were trimmed by 5 bases and 3 bases, with 16 bases remaining between them. This CDR3 is built from 15 residues. Germline CDR1 SGHAT, CDR2 FQNNGV. DNA for the CDR3: TGTGCCAGCAGCCCCGCGTTCGCGGTTGACTATGGCTACACCTTC. Its translation is CASSPAFAVDYGYTF.

This clonotype was seen a few times. The chain has TRBV7-9 and TRBJ2-3, with D unclear. Looked up from germline, CDR1 is SEHNR and CDR2 is FQNEAQ (reference sequence). This CDR3 region has 9 residues. With 8 bases removed from V and 5 bases from J, the gap between germline ends came to 2 bases. The CDR3 protein is CASEDTQYF. The CDR3 DNA reads TGTGCCAGCGAAGATACGCAGTATTTT.

This clonotype was observed a few times. This rearrangement joins TRBV27 to TRBJ2-1; tentatively, D is TRBD2 (6 bases). V lost 6 bases to trimming and J lost 1 base, with 16 bases between them. Germline assignment: CDR1 MNHEY and CDR2 SMNVEV (reference sequence). CDR3 size: 16 residues. For the CDR3, the DNA is TGTGCCAGCAGCTACCAGTGGGGGGATTCCTACAATGAGCAGTTCTTC. Protein sequence: CASSYQWGDSYNEQFF.

The rearrangement links TRBV20-1 to TRBJ2-1, with 8 positions matching TRBD2. The CDR3 is 14 amino acids. Germline lookup yields CDR1 DFQATT and CDR2 SNEGSKA (reference sequence). Trimming took 0 bases from V and 8 from J; bases not matched to a gene: 6. The CDR3: CSARDRTSTHEQFF. The CDR3 DNA reads TGCAGTGCTAGAGATCGGACTAGCACCCATGAGCAGTTCTTC.

The CDR3 coding sequence is TGTGCCACCAGCAGAGATGGGGGCACAGATACGCAGTATTTT. Its translation is CATSRDGGTDTQYF. This sequence joins TRBV15 and TRBJ2-3; D is ambiguous. The V gene's germline CDR1 is LNHNV and CDR2 YYDKDF (reference sequence). V lost 0 bases and J lost 1, with 5 bases in between. There are 14 residues in the CDR3.

This clonotype has a count of ten or more. The chain recombines TRBV11-2 with TRBJ2-2, with TRBD1 matching over 9 bases. CDR3 size: 15 residues. V dropped 4 bases and J dropped 4; count of bases not matched to a gene: 4. Germline V gives CDR1 SGHAT, CDR2 FQNNGV. The DNA of the CDR3 is TGTGCCAGCAGCTCGACAGGGGGAGGCACCGGGGAGCTGTTTTTT. Residues: CASSSTGGGTGELFF.

This clonotype has at least ten counts. The chain joins TRBV6-1 to TRBJ1-1, with D uncertain. V shed 8 bases and J shed 4 bases, with 17 bases lying between them. Germline CDR1 reads MNHNS; CDR2 reads SASEGT. The CDR3 is made up of 14 amino acids. CDR3: CASEARDAGTEAFF. DNA of the CDR3: TGTGCCAGCGAGGCCCGGGATGCGGGCACTGAAGCTTTCTTT.

Many counts were recorded for this clonotype. The rearrangement links TRBV5-1 to TRBJ2-5; D is uncertain. The germline CDR1 and CDR2 sequences are SGHRS and YFSETQ. This CDR3 has 14 residues. V was shortened by 4 bases and J by 1 base, with 11 bases between the two germline ends. CDR3 loop: CASSQGRTQETQYF. In DNA form, the CDR3 reads TGCGCCAGCAGCCAAGGACGGACCCAAGAGACCCAGTACTTC. The full variable domain, completed using reference TRBV5-1 and TRBJ2-5, is KAGVTQTPRYLIKTRGQQVTLSCSPISGHRSVSWYQQTPGQGLQFLFEYFSETQRNKGNFPGRFSGRQFSNSRSEMNVSTLELGDSALYLCASSQGRTQETQYFGPGTRLLVL.

The chain uses TRBV3-1 and TRBJ1-1; D is possibly TRBD1 (6 bases). Germline lookup yields CDR1 LGHDT and CDR2 YNNKEL (reference sequence). This CDR3 spans 15 amino acids. Trimming pared 4 bases from V and 1 base from J, leaving 13 bases between. The CDR3, as DNA: TGTGCCAGCAGCCCAAGGACAGACGGGAACACTGAAGCTTTCTTT. It is translated as CASSPRTDGNTEAFF.

The table lists this clonotype with many counts. The rearrangement uses TRBV7-2 and TRBJ1-1; no clear D. Trimming removed 5 bases from V and 1 base from J, with 11 bases in between. This CDR3 spans 14 amino acids. CDR1 is SGHTA and CDR2 is FQGNSA in the germline V gene. In DNA, the CDR3 is TGTGCCAGCAGCCAGACCGGGAAGAACACTGAAGCTTTCTTT. This sequence encodes CASSQTGKNTEAFF.

This clonotype was counted a few times. The rearrangement uses TRBV12-3 or TRBV12-4 and TRBJ2-2; the D gene is possibly TRBD1 (5 bases). V shed 6 bases and J shed 4 bases, with 12 bases lying between them. This CDR3 contains 14 residues. The CDR3 bases are TGTGCCAGCAGCTTGGGGCACTCCACCGGGGAGCTGTTTTTT. Amino acid sequence: CASSLGHSTGELFF.

The CDR3 spells CASSLYREMAKNIQYF. The CDR3 DNA is TGTGCCAGCAGTTTATACAGGGAGATGGCCAAAAACATTCAGTACTTC. The genes are TRBV28 and TRBJ2-4; maybe TRBD1 (6 bases). CDR1 and CDR2 (germline): MDHEN, SYDVKM. The CDR3 length is 16 residues. The ends were cut back, 1 base at V and 1 base at J, with 11 bases in the middle.

This chain joins TRBV11-2 and TRBJ1-2; D perhaps matches TRBD1 (6 bases). The CDR3 extends over 17 amino acids. Germline loops: CDR1 SGHAT, CDR2 FQNNGV. The V end lost 3 bases, the J end lost 2 bases, and 19 bases lay between the germline ends. The CDR3 DNA reads as TGTGCCAGCAGCTTCCTACCGAGGAGAGGGGGGAACTATGGCTACACCTTC. Its translation: CASSFLPRRGGNYGYTF.

The chain links TRBV24-1 to TRBJ2-1; D uncertain. The length of the CDR3 is 14 residues. Germline CDR1 and CDR2: KGHDR and SFDVKD. Trimming pared 2 bases from V and 3 bases from J, leaving 7 bases between. The CDR3 loop is CATSDSLLYNEQFF. The CDR3 DNA reads as TGTGCCACCAGTGATTCGCTCCTCTACAATGAGCAGTTCTTC.

Many counts were recorded for this clonotype. The chain couples TRBV5-5 to TRBJ2-1; D is unresolved. Germline CDR1 and CDR2: SGHKS and YYEKEE (reference sequence). The CDR3 spans 16 residues. V was cut by 0 bases and J by 2 bases, with 12 bases left in between. The CDR3 sequence: CASSLVATPTYNEQFF. CDR3 DNA sequence: TGTGCCAGCAGCTTGGTCGCAACTCCAACCTACAATGAGCAGTTCTTC.

The V gene is TRBV29-1, the J gene TRBJ2-4, with a weak D call TRBD1 (7 bases). CDR3 length equals 13 residues. The germline V gene encodes CDR1 SQVTM and CDR2 ANQGSEA. V lost 7 bases and J 6 bases, leaving 16 bases between the germline ends. The CDR3 DNA reads as TGCAGCGCCGGGGGTCAGGGGGGAAACATTCAGTACTTC. It codes for CSAGGQGGNIQYF.